The 6 T cell receptor beta chains given below trace back to one sample, sequenced in a study of blood T cells in healthy people across ages. A second PCR of roughly 7 to 11 cycles used a sample-barcoded 5' primer and a J-beta primer mix. TCRdb recomputed calls from the 5' RACE reads with MiXCR, one row per CDR3 protein. The sample includes roughly 500,000 distinct CDR3 sequences, about 25% of them seen just once. Input material: blood. Every receptor here comes from a woman in her sixties or seventies in good health.

This clonotype was counted only a few times. The CDR3 protein is CASSSWGGAYFRGYTF. CDR3 DNA: TGTGCCAGCAGCTCGTGGGGGGGGGCATATTTTCGAGGCTACACCTTC. This rearrangement joins TRBV7-2 to TRBJ1-2, with D perhaps matching TRBD1 (6 bases). In germline, CDR1 is SGHTA, CDR2 FQGNSA. There are 16 residues in the CDR3. V dropped 4 bases and J dropped 8 bases, with 23 bases sitting between them.

V usage is TRBV4-2 and J usage is TRBJ1-4, with D tentatively TRBD1 (6 bases). The CDR3 runs to 15 residues. The V gene lost 1 base and the J gene lost 6 bases, with 12 bases spanning the gap. Germline loops: CDR1 LGHNA, CDR2 YNFKEQ. The CDR3 DNA follows: TGTGCCAGCAGCCAAGGCGACAGGAGTTATGAAAAACTGTTTTTT. Its translation: CASSQGDRSYEKLFF.

In DNA form, the CDR3 reads TGTGCCAGTGCAACTAATGAAAAACTGTTTTTT. This codes for CASATNEKLFF. The chain has TRBV27 and TRBJ1-4, with unresolved D. CDR3 length: 11 residues. The V end lost 9 bases, the J end lost 0 bases, and 2 bases lay between the germline ends. Germline V gene data show CDR1 as MNHEY and CDR2 as SMNVEV (reference sequence).

J is TRBJ2-5 and V is TRBV20-1, with unresolved D. Looked up from germline, CDR1 is DFQATT and CDR2 is SNEGSKA (reference sequence). V was cut by 0 bases and J by 0 bases, with 11 bases left in between. The CDR3 contains 15 residues. CDR3 bases: TGCAGTGCTAGAGATGCTCGACGGGACCAAGAGACCCAGTACTTC. Its translation is CSARDARRDQETQYF.

V usage is TRBV15 and J usage is TRBJ2-7; TRBD1 matches at 8 bases. J was trimmed by 0 bases and V by 8 bases; bases with no gene match: 6. Germline V CDR1 and CDR2: LNHNV, YYDKDF (reference sequence). This CDR3 has 14 residues. The CDR3 is CATGKDRASYEQYF. DNA of the CDR3: TGTGCCACCGGAAAGGACAGGGCCTCCTACGAGCAGTACTTC.

The chain has TRBV7-9 and TRBJ2-2; possible D gene TRBD1, 5 bases. Germline V gives CDR1 SEHNR, CDR2 FQNEAQ (reference sequence). The V end lost 5 bases, the J end lost 2 bases, and 9 bases lay between the germline ends. This CDR3 contains 14 residues. The CDR3 DNA sequence: TGTGCCAGCAGCGACAGAGTAAACACCGGGGAGCTGTTTTTT. Translating gives CASSDRVNTGELFF.